The next 4 T cell receptor beta chains were all read from a single sample in a study of T cells after yellow fever vaccination. Each CDR3 protein is one row after TCRdb ran MiXCR on the 5' RACE reads. Here the sample spans some 320,000 distinct CDR3 sequences, 4.1% being singletons. Here the sequenced sample was PBMCs, taken 5 days after the yellow fever booster vaccination. These receptors were taken from a man between 18 and 29 years old who received the YFV17D yellow fever vaccine.

This clonotype was found many times. The V call is TRBV4-3, the J call TRBJ2-2; 8 nucleotides line up with TRBD2. The CDR3 contains 16 residues. V shed 0 bases, J shed 4 bases, and the junction held 4 bases outside the gene matches. Germline CDR1 and CDR2: LGHNA and YSLEER. The CDR3 DNA reads as TGCGCCAGCAGCCAAGACCTCCTAGCGGGCACCGGGGAGCTGTTTTTT. This encodes CASSQDLLAGTGELFF.

This clonotype turned up a few times. This chain links TRBV27 with TRBJ1-4; 7 bases fit TRBD1. With V trimmed by 3 bases and J by 7 bases, 2 bases remained unmatched. CDR3 size: 13 residues. Looked up from germline, CDR1 is MNHEY and CDR2 is SMNVEV (reference sequence). CDR3: CASSFQGGEKLFF. CDR3 nucleotide sequence: TGTGCCAGCAGTTTCCAGGGGGGTGAAAAACTGTTTTTT. The full variable domain, completed using reference TRBV27 and TRBJ1-4, is EAQVTQNPRYLITVTGKKLTVTCSQNMNHEYMSWYRQDPGLGLRQIYYSMNVEVTDKGDVPEGYKVSRKEKRNFPLILESPSPNQTSLYFCASSFQGGEKLFFGSGTQLSVL.

This chain uses TRBV6-2 or TRBV6-3 with TRBJ1-5; no definite D call. Trimming took 7 bases from V and 2 from J, leaving 12 bases between them. CDR1 MNHEY and CDR2 SVGEGT come from the germline V gene. This CDR3 has 14 amino acids. In nucleotides, the CDR3 is TGTGCCAGCACCGACGCTAGGGGCAATCAGCCCCAGCATTTT. Encoded protein: CASTDARGNQPQHF.

This clonotype was recorded a few times. The chain has TRBV10-3 and TRBJ1-1; TRBD1 aligns across 7 bases. From germline, CDR1 is ENHRY and CDR2 SYGVKD. V lost 2 bases, J lost 0 bases, and 6 bases stayed unmatched. The CDR3 covers 16 residues. The CDR3 nucleotides read TGTGCCATCAGTGAGGGCGACAGGGCTATGAACACTGAAGCTTTCTTT. Protein sequence: CAISEGDRAMNTEAFF.